This T cell receptor (beta chain) is drawn from a study of human T cells and chemical hapten exposure. Overall study: All patients underwent weekly scalp dosing with diphenylcyclopropenone for the full roughly 25-week study. After 6 days, upper back 0.01% DPC patch tests were scored. Alopecia areata, totalis or universalis affected patients, mainly female.

CDR1 SSHAT and CDR2 FNYEAQ come from the germline V gene (reference sequence). V lost 1 base and J lost 9; bases outside the gene matches: 7. The CDR3 runs to 15 residues. Time point reported: patch test 2, 6 weeks after DPC sensitization. Treatment noted: therapeutic diphenylcyclopropenone sensitization with weekly scalp DPC. The table lists this clonotype with a few counts. Individual cDNA molecules (in the library) carried attached unique molecular identifiers. MiXCR, run by TCRdb on the RACE reads, gives a single entry per CDR3 protein. This sample has 90,000 to 110,000 distinct CDR3 sequences, with more than 7% found just once.

The sequence derives from a middle-aged woman with alopecia areata. Some clones in this sample may be carry-over from other donors' samples. The chain carries TRBV7-7 and TRBJ2-1, with 9 bases fitting TRBD1. Here the sequenced sample was whole blood, taken in connection with sensitization to the hapten diphenylcyclopropenone (DPC). DNA of the CDR3: TGTGCCAGCAGCTTAGGGACAGGGGAAGGGAGTGAGCAGTTCTTC. This codes for CASSLGTGEGSEQFF. The full variable domain, rest sourced from reference TRBV7-7 and TRBJ2-1, is GAGVSQSPRYKVTKRGQDVTLRCDPISSHATLYWYQQALGQGPEFLTYFNYEAQPDKSGLPSDRFSAERPEGSISTLTIQRTEQRDSAMYRCASSLGTGEGSEQFFGPGTRLTVL.